The next 8 T cell receptor beta chains were all read from a single sample in a study of graft-versus-host responses after intestinal transplantation (dated by TCRdb to the early 2020s). The label giving this sample's time point can be read as: cells obtained before transplantation from donor or recipient. The method was the immunoSEQ multiplex PCR assay. TCRdb's version of the immuneACCESS table is confined to in-frame rearrangements and falls short of the full clone set. An unresolved V gene accounts for under half of the shortfall where checked; the remainder is of unknown origin. The sample table records roughly 100,000 clones; roughly 93% of these occur just once. In total, the top ten clones hold roughly 1.2% of the sample. No antigen is known for these receptors. The sample consisted of unstimulated CD8+ T cells sorted from spleen or lymph node cells, taken before intestinal transplant. These TCRs come from a human donor who received an intestinal transplant.

V gene TRBV9 combines with J gene TRBJ1-1; TRBD1 matches at 7 bases. CDR3 size: 14 residues. The V segment lost 2 bases and the J segment 4 bases; nucleotides outside the gene matches: 5. The germline V gene encodes CDR1 SGDLS and CDR2 YYNGEE. CDR3 DNA: TGTGCCAGCAGCGTTACAGGGGAATTCACTGAAGCTTTCTTT. Encoded protein: CASSVTGEFTEAFF.

This sequence joins TRBV4-1 and TRBJ1-2; TRBD1 might be the D (5 bases). From germline, CDR1 is MGHRA and CDR2 YSYEKL. Trimming pared 4 bases from V and 0 bases from J, leaving 21 bases between. This CDR3 is 18 amino acids long. CDR3 nucleotide sequence: TGCGCCAGCAGCCCCCTGCGGGGCTGGGGGGATCCTAACTATGGCTACACCTTC. Translating gives CASSPLRGWGDPNYGYTF.

The J gene is TRBJ1-6, the V gene TRBV2; the D gene is possibly TRBD1 (5 bases). This CDR3 spans 14 amino acids. Trimming cost V 10 bases and J 4 bases, with 14 bases left between them. Germline CDR1 reads SNHLY; CDR2 reads FYNNEI. CDR3 protein: CATNRGPYNSPLHF. The DNA of the CDR3 is TGTGCCACCAATCGGGGACCTTATAATTCACCCCTCCACTTT.

This chain joins TRBV7-9 and TRBJ2-7; 8 bases are a match to TRBD1. This CDR3 contains 16 residues. Germline CDR1 SEHNR, CDR2 FQNEAQ (reference sequence). The J segment lost 1 base and the V segment lost 5 bases, leaving 10 bases of the junction unmatched. CDR3 sequence (DNA): TGTGCCAGCAGCCCAGCAGGGGGCGGTGGGTCCTACGAGCAGTACTTC. Translating it yields CASSPAGGGGSYEQYF.

The genes are TRBV5-1 and TRBJ1-1; 9 bases match TRBD1. This CDR3 contains 16 residues. The germline CDR1 and CDR2 sequences are SGHRS and YFSETQ. V lost 4 bases to trimming and J lost 4 bases; unmatched junction nucleotides: 11. DNA for the CDR3: TGCGCCAGCAGCCAGAGTCCGGGACAGGGAAGCACTGAAGCTTTCTTT. Protein: CASSQSPGQGSTEAFF.

The chain is built from TRBV5-1 and TRBJ2-2; D remains unclear. Germline V gene sequence: CDR1 SGHRS, CDR2 YFSETQ. The V end lost 6 bases, the J end lost 6 bases, and 9 bases lay between the germline ends. CDR3 length: 12 residues. The CDR3 coding sequence is TGCGCCAGCACCCCCGCGCCCGGGGAGCTGTTTTTT. This gives the protein CASTPAPGELFF.

This chain links TRBV27 with TRBJ2-6, with TRBD1 matching 7 bases. J lost 2 bases, V lost 5 bases, and 3 bases had no gene match. CDR1 MNHEY and CDR2 SMNVEV come from the germline V gene (reference sequence). The CDR3 has 15 amino acids. CDR3 in amino acids: CASSITGAGANVLTF. Written as DNA, the CDR3 is TGTGCCAGCAGTATTACAGGGGCTGGGGCCAACGTCCTGACTTTC.

The chain's CDR3 is CASSASTGGNTEAFF. As DNA, the CDR3 is TGTGCCAGCAGCGCGTCGACAGGGGGAAACACTGAAGCTTTCTTT. The chain couples TRBV5-6 to TRBJ1-1; TRBD1 matches at 9 bases. Germline V gene data show CDR1 as SGHDT and CDR2 as YYEEEE. The CDR3 extends over 15 amino acids. J was trimmed by 2 bases and V by 4 bases; bases with no gene match: 6.